This TCR beta chain derives from a study of beta chain features in type 1 diabetes. For the study at large: Sorted cell examination encompassed 100,000,000 or so cells across all samples. Whole-study results and caveats: TCRB CDR3s were moderately but significantly shorter in Type 1 diabetes patients in all four CD4+ subsets.

The CDR3 is made up of 11 amino acids. The germline V and J ends were trimmed by 5 bases and 5 bases, with 9 bases remaining between them. Germline CDR1 reads GTSNPN; CDR2 reads SVGIG (reference sequence). The sequenced template was cDNA made from the entire isolated RNA. Repertoires were generated with immunoSEQ multiplex PCR, while TCRdb's copy carries only in-frame clones and drops some. Of fewer than 300,000 clones listed, over 20% are singletons. In this sample, this clone turned up a few times. Its antigen is still unknown. The V and J genes are TRBV30 and TRBJ2-5, with D hard to call. The sample was naive CD4+ T cells from blood. This TCR was sampled from a woman aged 40 to 50 with type 1 diabetes. CDR3 in DNA: TGTGCCTGGGTAGCAGCGGAGACCCAGTACTTC. Translation: CAWVAAETQYF. Full variable domain (remainder filled in from reference TRBV30 and TRBJ2-5): SQTIHQWPATLVQPVGSPLSLECTVEGTSNPNLYWYRQAAGRGLQLLFYSVGIGQISSEVPQNLSASRPQDRQFILSSKKLLLSDSGFYLCAWVAAETQYFGPGTRLLVL.